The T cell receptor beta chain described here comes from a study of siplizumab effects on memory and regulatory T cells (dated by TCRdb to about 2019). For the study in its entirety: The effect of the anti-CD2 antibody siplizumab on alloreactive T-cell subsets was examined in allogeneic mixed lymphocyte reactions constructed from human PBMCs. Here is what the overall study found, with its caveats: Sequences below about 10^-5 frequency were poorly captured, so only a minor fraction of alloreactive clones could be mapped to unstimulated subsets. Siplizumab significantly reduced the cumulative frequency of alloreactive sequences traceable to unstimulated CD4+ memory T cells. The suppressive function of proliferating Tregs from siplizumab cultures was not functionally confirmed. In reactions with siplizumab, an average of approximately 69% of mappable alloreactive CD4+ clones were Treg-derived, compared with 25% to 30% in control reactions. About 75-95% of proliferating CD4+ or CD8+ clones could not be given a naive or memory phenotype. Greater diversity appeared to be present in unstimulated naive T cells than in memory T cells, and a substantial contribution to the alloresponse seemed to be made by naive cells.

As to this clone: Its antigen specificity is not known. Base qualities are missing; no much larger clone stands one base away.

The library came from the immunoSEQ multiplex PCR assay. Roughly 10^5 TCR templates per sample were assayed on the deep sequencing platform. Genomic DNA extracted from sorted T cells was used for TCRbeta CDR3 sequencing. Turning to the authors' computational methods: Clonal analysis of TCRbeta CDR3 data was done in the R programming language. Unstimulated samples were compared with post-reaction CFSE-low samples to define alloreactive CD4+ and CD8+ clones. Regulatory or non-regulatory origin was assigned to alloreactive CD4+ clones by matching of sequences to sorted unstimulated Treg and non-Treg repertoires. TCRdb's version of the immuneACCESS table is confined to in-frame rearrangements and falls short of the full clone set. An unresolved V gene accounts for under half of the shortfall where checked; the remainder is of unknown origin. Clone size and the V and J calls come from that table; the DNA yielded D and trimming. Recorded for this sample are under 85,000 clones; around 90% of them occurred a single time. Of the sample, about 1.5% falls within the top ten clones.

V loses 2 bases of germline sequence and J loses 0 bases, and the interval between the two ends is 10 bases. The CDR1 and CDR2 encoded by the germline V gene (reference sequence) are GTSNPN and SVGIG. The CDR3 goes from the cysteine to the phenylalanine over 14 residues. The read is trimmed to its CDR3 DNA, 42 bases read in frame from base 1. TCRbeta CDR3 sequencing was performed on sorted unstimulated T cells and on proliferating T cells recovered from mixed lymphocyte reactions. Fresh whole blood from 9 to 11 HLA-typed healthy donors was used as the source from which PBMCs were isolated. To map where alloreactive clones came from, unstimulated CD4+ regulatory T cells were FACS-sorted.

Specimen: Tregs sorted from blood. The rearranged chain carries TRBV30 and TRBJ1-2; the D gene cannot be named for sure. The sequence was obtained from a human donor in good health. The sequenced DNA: TGTGCCTGGAGTAGGTCCATAGCTAACTATGGCTACACCTTC. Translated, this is CAWSRSIANYGYTF.